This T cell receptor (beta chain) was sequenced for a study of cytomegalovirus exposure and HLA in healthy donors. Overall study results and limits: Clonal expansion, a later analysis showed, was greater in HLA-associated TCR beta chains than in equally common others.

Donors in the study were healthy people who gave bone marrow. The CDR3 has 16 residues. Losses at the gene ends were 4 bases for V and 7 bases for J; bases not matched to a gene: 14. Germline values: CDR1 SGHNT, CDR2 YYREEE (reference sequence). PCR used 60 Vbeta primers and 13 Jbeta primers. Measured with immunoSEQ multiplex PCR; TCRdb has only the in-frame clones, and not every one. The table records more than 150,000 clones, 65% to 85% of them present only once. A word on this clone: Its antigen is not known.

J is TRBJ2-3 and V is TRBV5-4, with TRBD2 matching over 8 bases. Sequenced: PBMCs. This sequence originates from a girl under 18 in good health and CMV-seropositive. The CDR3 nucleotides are TGTGCCAGCAGCCCGACCCCCGGGACTAGAGATCATACGCAGTATTTT. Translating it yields CASSPTPGTRDHTQYF. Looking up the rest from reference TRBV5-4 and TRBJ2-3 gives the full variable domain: ETGVTQSPTHLIKTRGQQVTLRCSSQSGHNTVSWYQQALGQGPQFIFQYYREEENGRGNFPPRFSGLQFPNYSSELNVNALELDDSALYLCASSPTPGTRDHTQYFGPGTRLTVL.